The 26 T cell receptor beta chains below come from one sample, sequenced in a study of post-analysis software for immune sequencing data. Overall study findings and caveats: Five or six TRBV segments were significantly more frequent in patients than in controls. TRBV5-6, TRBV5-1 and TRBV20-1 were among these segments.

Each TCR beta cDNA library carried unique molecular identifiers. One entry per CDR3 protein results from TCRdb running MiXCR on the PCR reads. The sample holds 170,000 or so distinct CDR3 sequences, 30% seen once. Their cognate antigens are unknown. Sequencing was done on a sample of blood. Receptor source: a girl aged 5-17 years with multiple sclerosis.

In DNA, the CDR3 is TGCAGTGCTAGAGGATGGCCGAGCTCCTACGAGCAGTACTTC. Its protein is CSARGWPSSYEQYF. The V call is TRBV20-1, the J call TRBJ2-7; D uncertain. The CDR3 sequence is 14 residues long. The germline CDR1 and CDR2 sequences are DFQATT and SNEGSKA (reference sequence). V lost 1 base, J lost 0 bases, and 10 bases lay in between.

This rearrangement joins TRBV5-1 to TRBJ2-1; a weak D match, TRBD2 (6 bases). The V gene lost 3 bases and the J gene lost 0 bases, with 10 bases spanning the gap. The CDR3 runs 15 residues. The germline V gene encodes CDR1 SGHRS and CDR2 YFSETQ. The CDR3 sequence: CASSSRLDSYNEQFF. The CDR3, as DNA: TGCGCCAGCAGCTCTCGACTAGACTCCTACAATGAGCAGTTCTTC.

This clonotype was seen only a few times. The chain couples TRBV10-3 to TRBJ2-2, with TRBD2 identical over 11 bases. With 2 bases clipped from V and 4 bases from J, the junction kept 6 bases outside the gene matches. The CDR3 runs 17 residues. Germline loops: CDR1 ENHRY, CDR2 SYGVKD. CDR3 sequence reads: CAISEQGLAVITGELFF. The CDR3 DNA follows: TGTGCCATCAGTGAGCAGGGACTAGCGGTTATCACCGGGGAGCTGTTTTTT.

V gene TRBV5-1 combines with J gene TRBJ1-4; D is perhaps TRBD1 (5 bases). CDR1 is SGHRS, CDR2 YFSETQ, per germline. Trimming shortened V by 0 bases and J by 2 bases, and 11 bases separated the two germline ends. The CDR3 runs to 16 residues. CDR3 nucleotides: TGCGCCAGCAGCTTGGAACCGGGACCGACTAATGAAAAACTGTTTTTT. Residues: CASSLEPGPTNEKLFF.

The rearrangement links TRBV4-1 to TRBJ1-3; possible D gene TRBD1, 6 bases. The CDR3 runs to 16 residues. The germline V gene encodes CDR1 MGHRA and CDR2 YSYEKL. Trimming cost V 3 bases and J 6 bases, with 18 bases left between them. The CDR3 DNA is TGCGCCAGCAGCCAGGGATCAACAGGGATAGCAAACACCATATATTTT. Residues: CASSQGSTGIANTIYF.

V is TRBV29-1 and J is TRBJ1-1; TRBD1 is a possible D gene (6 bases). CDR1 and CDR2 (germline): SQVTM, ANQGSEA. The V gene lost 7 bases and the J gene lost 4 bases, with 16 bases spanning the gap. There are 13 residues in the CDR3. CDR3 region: CSGQQGYITEAFF. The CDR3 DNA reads TGCAGCGGTCAACAGGGATATATCACTGAAGCTTTCTTT.

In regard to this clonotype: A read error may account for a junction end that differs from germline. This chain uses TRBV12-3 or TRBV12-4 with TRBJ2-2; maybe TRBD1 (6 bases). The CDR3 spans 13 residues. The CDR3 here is CASSLTGSGELCF. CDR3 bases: TGTGCCAGCAGTCTCACAGGGTCCGGGGAGCTGTGTTTT.

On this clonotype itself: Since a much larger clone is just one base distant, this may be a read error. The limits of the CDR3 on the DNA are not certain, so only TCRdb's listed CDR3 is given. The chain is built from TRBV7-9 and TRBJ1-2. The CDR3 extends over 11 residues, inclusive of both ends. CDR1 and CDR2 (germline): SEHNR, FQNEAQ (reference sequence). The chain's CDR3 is CAIMVAGGNTF.

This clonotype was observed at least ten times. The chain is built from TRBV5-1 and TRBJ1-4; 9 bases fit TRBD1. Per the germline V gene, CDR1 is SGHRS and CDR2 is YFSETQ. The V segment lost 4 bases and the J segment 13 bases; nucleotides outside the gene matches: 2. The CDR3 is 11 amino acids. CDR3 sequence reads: CASSPGQGLFF. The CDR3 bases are TGCGCCAGCAGCCCGGGACAGGGACTGTTTTTT.

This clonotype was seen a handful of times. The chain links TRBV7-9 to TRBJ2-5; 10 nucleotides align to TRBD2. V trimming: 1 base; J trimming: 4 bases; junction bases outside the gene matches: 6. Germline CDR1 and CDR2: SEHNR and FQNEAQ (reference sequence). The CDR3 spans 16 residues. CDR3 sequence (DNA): TGTGCCAGCAGCTTAGGGTCTAGCGGGAGTCGAGAGACCCAGTACTTC. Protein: CASSLGSSGSRETQYF.

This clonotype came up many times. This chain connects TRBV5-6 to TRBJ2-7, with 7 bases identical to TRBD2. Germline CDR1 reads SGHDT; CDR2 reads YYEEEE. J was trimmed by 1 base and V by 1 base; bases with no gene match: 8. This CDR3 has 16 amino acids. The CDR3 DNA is TGTGCCAGCAGCTTGTGGATGGGGCGGGGGTCCTACGAGCAGTACTTC. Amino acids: CASSLWMGRGSYEQYF. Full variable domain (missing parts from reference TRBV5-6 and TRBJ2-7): DAGVTQSPTHLIKTRGQQVTLRCSPKSGHDTVSWYQQALGQGPQFIFQYYEEEERQRGNFPDRFSGHQFPNYSSELNVNALLLGDSALYLCASSLWMGRGSYEQYFGPGTRLTVT.

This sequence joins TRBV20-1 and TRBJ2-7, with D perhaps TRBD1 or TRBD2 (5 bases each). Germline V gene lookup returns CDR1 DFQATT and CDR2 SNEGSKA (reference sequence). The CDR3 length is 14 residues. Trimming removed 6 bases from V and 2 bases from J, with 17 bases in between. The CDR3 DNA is TGCAGTGCCACCCGGGACGGATCCGCCTACGAGCAGTACTTC. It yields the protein CSATRDGSAYEQYF.

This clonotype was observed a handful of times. Written as DNA, the CDR3 is TGTGCCACCAGTGATTTGAGCTATGGCTACACCTTC. This translates into CATSDLSYGYTF. This chain uses TRBV24-1 with TRBJ1-2; unclear D gene. The CDR3 is 12 amino acids. Germline V gene sequence: CDR1 KGHDR, CDR2 SFDVKD. Trimming removed 0 bases at V and 4 bases at J, with 2 bases between.

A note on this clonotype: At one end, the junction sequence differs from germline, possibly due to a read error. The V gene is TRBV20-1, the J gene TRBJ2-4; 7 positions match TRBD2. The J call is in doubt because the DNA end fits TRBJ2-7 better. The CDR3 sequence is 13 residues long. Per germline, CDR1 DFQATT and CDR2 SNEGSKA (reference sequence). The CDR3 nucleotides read TGCAATGCTAGAGGCGGGGGAAACTACGAGCAGTACTTC. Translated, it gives CNARGGGNYEQYF.

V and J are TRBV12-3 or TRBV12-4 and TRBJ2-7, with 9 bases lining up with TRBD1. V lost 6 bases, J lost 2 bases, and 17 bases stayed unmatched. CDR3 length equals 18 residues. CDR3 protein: CASSISDYRDRETYEQYF. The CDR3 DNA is TGTGCCAGCAGCATCTCGGACTACCGGGACAGGGAAACCTACGAGCAGTACTTC.

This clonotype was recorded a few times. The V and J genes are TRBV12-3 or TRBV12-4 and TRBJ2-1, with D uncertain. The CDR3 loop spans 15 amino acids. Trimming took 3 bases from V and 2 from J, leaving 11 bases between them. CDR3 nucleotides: TGTGCCAGCAGTTTCGAGACGGGCCCCTACAATGAGCAGTTCTTC. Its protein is CASSFETGPYNEQFF.

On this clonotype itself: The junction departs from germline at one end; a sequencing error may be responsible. CDR3 sequence reads: CASSCETQGNGYTF. The CDR3 DNA reads as TGCGCCAGCAGCTGCGAGACCCAAGGCAATGGCTACACCTTC. The genes are TRBV5-5 and TRBJ1-2; D unclear. This CDR3 has 14 amino acids. The germline V gene has CDR1 SGHKS and CDR2 YYEKEE (reference sequence).

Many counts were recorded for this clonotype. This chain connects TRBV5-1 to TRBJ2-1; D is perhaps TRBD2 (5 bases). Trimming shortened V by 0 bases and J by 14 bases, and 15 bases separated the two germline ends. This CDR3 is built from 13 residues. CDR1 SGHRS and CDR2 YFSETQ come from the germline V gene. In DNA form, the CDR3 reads TGCGCCAGCAGCTTGGAAAAGGAAGCGGTGAAGTTCTTC. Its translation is CASSLEKEAVKFF.

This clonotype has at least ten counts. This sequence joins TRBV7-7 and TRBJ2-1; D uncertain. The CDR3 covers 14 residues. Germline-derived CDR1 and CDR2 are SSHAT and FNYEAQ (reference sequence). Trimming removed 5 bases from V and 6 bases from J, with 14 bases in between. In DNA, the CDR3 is TGTGCCAGCAGCACCTTAACTACGTTCAATGAGCAGTTCTTC. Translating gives CASSTLTTFNEQFF.

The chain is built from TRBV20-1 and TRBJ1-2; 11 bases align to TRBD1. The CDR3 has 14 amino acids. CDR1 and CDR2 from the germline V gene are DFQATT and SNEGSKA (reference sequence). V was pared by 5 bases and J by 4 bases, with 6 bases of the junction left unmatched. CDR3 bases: TGCAGTGCTGCCTGGGGGACAGGGGGCTATGGCTACACCTTC. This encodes CSAAWGTGGYGYTF.

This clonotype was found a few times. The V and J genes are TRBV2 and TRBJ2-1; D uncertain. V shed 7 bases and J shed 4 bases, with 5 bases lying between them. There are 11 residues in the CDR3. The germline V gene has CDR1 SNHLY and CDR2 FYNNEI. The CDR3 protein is CASTGYNEQFF. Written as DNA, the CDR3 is TGTGCCAGCACCGGGTACAATGAGCAGTTCTTC. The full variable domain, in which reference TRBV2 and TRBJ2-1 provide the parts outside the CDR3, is EPEVTQTPSHQVTQMGQEVILRCVPISNHLYFYWYRQILGQKVEFLVSFYNNEISEKSEIFDDQFSVERPDGSNFTLKIRSTKLEDSAMYFCASTGYNEQFFGPGTRLTVL.

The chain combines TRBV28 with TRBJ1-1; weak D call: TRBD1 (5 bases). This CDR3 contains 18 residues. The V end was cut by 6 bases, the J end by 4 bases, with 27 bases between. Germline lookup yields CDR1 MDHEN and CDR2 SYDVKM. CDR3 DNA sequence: TGTGCCAGCAGCCTAGTCAGTAGAGGGGCGCGGTCACGCACTGAAGCTTTCTTT. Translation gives CASSLVSRGARSRTEAFF.

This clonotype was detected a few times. CDR3 sequence: CSARDPHLADQETQYF. The CDR3 region has the DNA TGCAGTGCTAGAGATCCCCACCTAGCGGACCAAGAGACCCAGTACTTC. V is TRBV20-1 and J is TRBJ2-5; 7 bases map to TRBD2. Germline CDR1 and CDR2: DFQATT and SNEGSKA (reference sequence). The ends lost 0 bases at V and 0 bases at J; junction bases unmatched: 7. There are 16 residues in the CDR3.

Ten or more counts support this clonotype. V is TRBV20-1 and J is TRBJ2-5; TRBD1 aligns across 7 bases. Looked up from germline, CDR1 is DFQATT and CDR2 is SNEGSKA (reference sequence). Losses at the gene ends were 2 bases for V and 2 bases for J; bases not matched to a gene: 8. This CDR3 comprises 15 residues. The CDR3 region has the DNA TGCAGTGCTAGAAAGAGGGGGACAGTTCAAGAGACCCAGTACTTC. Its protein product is CSARKRGTVQETQYF.

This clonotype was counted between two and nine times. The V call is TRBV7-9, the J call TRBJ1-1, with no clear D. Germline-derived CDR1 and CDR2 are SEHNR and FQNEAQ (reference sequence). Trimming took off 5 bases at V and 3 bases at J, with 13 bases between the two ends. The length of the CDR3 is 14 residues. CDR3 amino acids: CASSQLGEDTEAFF. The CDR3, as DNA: TGTGCCAGCAGCCAGTTAGGTGAGGACACTGAAGCTTTCTTT. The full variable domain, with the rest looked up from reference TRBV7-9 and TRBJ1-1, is DTGVSQNPRHKITKRGQNVTFRCDPISEHNRLYWYRQTLGQGPEFLTYFQNEAQLEKSRLLSDRFSAERPKGSFSTLEIQRTEQGDSAMYLCASSQLGEDTEAFFGQGTRLTVV.

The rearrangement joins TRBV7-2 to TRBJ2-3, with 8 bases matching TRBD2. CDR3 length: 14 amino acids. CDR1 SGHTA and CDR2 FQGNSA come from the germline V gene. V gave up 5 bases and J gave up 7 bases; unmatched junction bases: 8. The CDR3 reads CASSRAGGTNTQYF. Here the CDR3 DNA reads TGTGCCAGCAGCCGCGCGGGAGGAACGAATACGCAGTATTTT.